Below, one TCR beta chain is given with its context. Its target is unknown. CDR3 size: 19 residues. The germline V gene encodes CDR1 LGHNA and CDR2 YNFKEQ. The junction had 13 bases not matched to a gene; V was cut back by 0 bases and J by 3 bases. Assay used: immunoSEQ multiplex PCR; TCRdb lists only in-frame clones, some missing. This table holds millions of clones, approximately 94% found once. This sample is drawn from a study of shared clonotypes between healthy human individuals. As for the study in general: The cohort had two women and three men, ages 18 to 49.

Naive CD8 cells lacked CD45RO, underwent positive selection for CCR7 and left out terminally differentiated effector memory CD45RA+ cells. Findings of the study overall: Generation probability values for non-shared clonotypes were lower than those for clonotypes shared by all four donors.

This chain joins TRBV4-2 and TRBJ2-7, with 11 bases that match TRBD2. Source material: naive CD8+ T cells from PBMCs. The receptor comes from a man between 18 and 29 years old in good health. Some clones in this sample may be carry-over from other donors' samples. In nucleotides, the CDR3 is TGTGCCAGCAGCCAAGATCTTCTTAGCGGGAGGGCCGAAATCTACGAGCAGTACTTC. Protein product: CASSQDLLSGRAEIYEQYF.